Listed below are T cell receptor beta chains from one sample, sequenced in a study of blood T cells in healthy people across ages. One entry per CDR3 protein results from TCRdb running MiXCR on the 5' RACE reads. The sample contains over 1,500,000 distinct CDR3 sequences, roughly 52% of which appear only once. Sample: blood. All receptors derive from a woman in her thirties or forties in good health. Each CDR3 is given with its conserved first and last residue. D genes are given only for firm matches. Clone size is stated in some rows and not others, as once, few, many or a class when expanded.

J	V	size	D	CDR3	DNA
TRBJ2-5	TRBV20-1	once	NA	CSARLQGRQETQYF	TGCAGTGCTAGACTGCAGGGGCGCCAAGAGACCCAGTACTTC
TRBJ1-6	TRBV7-2	few	NA	CASSLGIPDSPLHF	TGTGCCAGCAGCTTAGGTATCCCGGATTCACCCCTCCACTTT
TRBJ2-3	TRBV11-2	NA	TRBD2	CASSLPRGGPDTQYF	TGTGCCAGCAGCTTACCAAGGGGAGGGCCAGATACGCAGTATTTT
TRBJ1-2	TRBV20-1	NA	TRBD1	CSARDLDRVYGYTF	TGCAGTGCTAGAGATCTGGACAGGGTGTATGGCTACACCTTC
TRBJ2-7	TRBV20-1	NA	NA	CSASSPSGGPYNEQYF	TGCAGTGCTAGTTCCCCCAGTGGGGGCCCCTACAATGAGCAGTACTTC
TRBJ2-3	TRBV12-3/TRBV12-4	few	NA	CASSYDSPSTDTQYF	TGTGCCAGCAGCTATGACTCCCCCAGCACAGATACGCAGTATTTT
TRBJ2-1	TRBV5-1	NA	NA	CASSLSSTALNEQFF	TGCGCCAGCAGCTTGTCCTCCACCGCCCTCAATGAGCAGTTCTTC
TRBJ1-2	TRBV20-1	NA	NA	CSASLTGHQRNGYTF	TGCAGTGCTAGCCTTACGGGACATCAGAGAAATGGCTACACCTTC
TRBJ1-5	TRBV11-2	few	NA	CASSPRSQLINQPQHF	TGTGCCAGCAGCCCGCGTTCCCAATTGATCAATCAGCCCCAGCATTTT
TRBJ2-1	TRBV4-1	NA	TRBD2	CASSLSGGLNYNEQFF	TGCGCCAGCAGTTTAAGCGGGGGGCTAAACTACAATGAGCAGTTCTTC
TRBJ2-1	TRBV5-1	NA	NA	CASSVVVDNEQFF	TGCGCCAGCAGCGTGGTGGTTGACAATGAGCAGTTCTTC
TRBJ1-1	TRBV20-1	few	TRBD1	CSARDVAGGMNTEAFF	TGCAGTGCTAGAGATGTGGCAGGGGGGATGAACACTGAAGCTTTCTTT
TRBJ2-5	TRBV10-3	NA	TRBD1	CAICEGFGTDQRETQYF	TGTGCCATCTGCGAAGGGTTTGGGACAGACCAACGTGAGACCCAGTACTTC
TRBJ1-4	TRBV28	NA	NA	CASSFKGKLFF	TGTGCCAGCAGTTTCAAGGGAAAACTGTTTTTT
TRBJ2-3	TRBV4-3	few	TRBD2	CASSQRRGTDTQYF	TGCGCCAGCAGCCAAAGGCGGGGGACAGATACGCAGTATTTT
TRBJ2-1	TRBV4-2	NA	NA	CASSPEIGSYNEQFF	TGTGCCAGCAGCCCCGAGATAGGCTCCTACAATGAGCAGTTCTTC
TRBJ2-5	TRBV12-3/TRBV12-4	NA	NA	CASSQRPSGAVLQETQYF	TGTGCCAGCAGTCAGCGCCCGTCCGGGGCAGTCCTTCAAGAGACCCAGTACTTC
TRBJ2-6	TRBV12-3/TRBV12-4	NA	TRBD1	CASSGLDDRGGGANVLTF	TGTGCCAGCAGTGGCTTAGACGACAGGGGTGGTGGGGCCAACGTCCTGACTTTC
TRBJ2-5	TRBV5-1	NA	NA	CASSLDGGSGETQYF	TGCGCCAGCAGCCTGGACGGGGGAAGTGGCGAGACCCAGTACTTC
TRBJ2-3	TRBV15	few	NA	CATSRDRGRGTDTQYF	TGTGCCACCAGCAGAGACAGGGGACGGGGAACAGATACGCAGTATTTT
TRBJ2-1	TRBV6-2/TRBV6-3	once	TRBD2	CASSYEVGLGVSEQFF	TGTGCCAGCAGTTACGAGGTGGGACTAGGGGTGAGTGAGCAGTTCTTC
TRBJ2-1	TRBV15	NA	NA	CATSRQGGLDNEQFF	TGTGCCACCAGCAGACAGGGGGGTCTGGACAATGAGCAGTTCTTC
TRBJ2-5	TRBV10-3	few	TRBD1	CAISYSGTGAGETQYF	TGTGCCATCAGCTACTCCGGGACAGGGGCAGGGGAGACCCAGTACTTC
TRBJ2-1	TRBV7-8	NA	TRBD2	CASTKGRGGQNEQFF	TGTGCCAGCACCAAGGGGCGGGGGGGCCAAAATGAGCAGTTCTTC
TRBJ1-5	TRBV20-1	NA	NA	CSVSKQGSNQPQHF	TGCAGTGTTTCCAAACAGGGTAGCAATCAGCCCCAGCATTTT
TRBJ1-2	TRBV29-1	NA	NA	CSVVIGRTNYGYTF	TGCAGCGTTGTCATCGGACGGACTAACTATGGCTACACCTTC
TRBJ2-3	TRBV20-1	NA	NA	CSAHAWRRTDTQYF	TGCAGTGCTCATGCCTGGCGGCGCACAGATACGCAGTATTTT
TRBJ2-7	TRBV21-1	once	NA	CASSKERDTDSYEQYF	TGTGCCAGCAGCAAAGAAAGGGACACTGACTCCTACGAGCAGTACTTC
TRBJ2-2	TRBV7-2	NA	TRBD2	CASSPSSRGVAGELFF	TGTGCCAGCAGCCCTTCCTCACGGGGGGTGGCCGGGGAGCTGTTTTTT
TRBJ2-7	TRBV7-2	NA	TRBD2	CASRFGGRVYNEQYF	TGTGCCAGCAGGTTTGGGGGGAGGGTCTACAATGAGCAGTACTTC
TRBJ1-2	TRBV10-3	few	NA	CAISESSPGGYTF	TGTGCCATCAGTGAGTCGTCACCGGGTGGCTACACCTTC
TRBJ1-2	TRBV3-1	once	NA	CASRSQSGGYTF	TGTGCCAGCCGTAGCCAGTCGGGCGGCTACACCTTC
TRBJ2-3	TRBV20-1	few	NA	CSARSGSTDTQYF	TGCAGTGCTAGGTCTGGGAGCACAGATACGCAGTATTTT
TRBJ2-3	TRBV6-5	NA	NA	CASEFAGRDTQYF	TGTGCCAGCGAATTCGCTGGCCGAGATACGCAGTATTTT
TRBJ2-2	TRBV7-2	NA	NA	CASRPSGTTNTGELFF	TGTGCCAGCAGGCCCAGCGGGACAACGAACACCGGGGAGCTGTTTTTT
TRBJ1-1	TRBV20-1	NA	TRBD1	CSARGAGEVTSEAFF	TGCAGTGCCAGGGGGGCAGGGGAAGTAACCTCTGAAGCTTTCTTT
TRBJ2-4	TRBV7-9	NA	TRBD2	CASSTRAVGAREAQYF	TGTGCCAGCAGCACCCGAGCAGTCGGGGCTCGGGAGGCCCAGTACTTC
TRBJ1-2	TRBV20-1	few	TRBD1	CSASKLTGIGYTF	TGCAGTGCCTCTAAACTGACAGGGATAGGCTACACCTTC
TRBJ2-1	TRBV5-6	NA	NA	CASSPSWDSSYNEQFF	TGTGCCAGCAGTCCTAGTTGGGATAGCTCCTACAATGAGCAGTTCTTC
TRBJ2-7	TRBV7-2	few	NA	CASSLRASNTYEQYF	TGTGCCAGCAGCTTAAGGGCGAGTAACACCTACGAGCAGTACTTC
TRBJ2-3	TRBV20-1	few	NA	CGAPLIGTQYF	TGCGGTGCTCCCCTAATCGGGACGCAGTATTTT
TRBJ1-1	TRBV29-1	NA	NA	CSVGDTPVEAFF	TGCAGCGTTGGGGACACCCCCGTTGAAGCTTTCTTT
TRBJ1-6	TRBV2	NA	NA	CASRDDRLRSPLHF	TGTGCCAGCAGGGATGACAGGCTTAGGTCACCCCTCCACTTT
TRBJ1-1	TRBV7-2	NA	NA	CASSLVRAEAFF	TGTGCCAGCAGCTTAGTCCGGGCTGAAGCTTTCTTT
TRBJ1-1	TRBV20-1	NA	NA	CSAGRTEEAFF	TGCAGTGCTGGCCGGACGGAAGAAGCTTTCTTT
TRBJ2-7	TRBV6-2/TRBV6-3	NA	NA	CASTYVGGCKQYF	TGTGCCAGCACCTACGTCGGCGGCTGCAAGCAGTACTTC
TRBJ1-2	TRBV28	NA	NA	CASSLSGTQGVGYGYTF	TGTGCCAGCAGTTTATCCGGGACACAAGGGGTAGGGTATGGCTACACCTTC
TRBJ2-5	TRBV6-2/TRBV6-3	few	TRBD1	CASSFGQGGGQETQYF	TGTGCCAGCAGTTTCGGACAGGGGGGTGGCCAAGAGACCCAGTACTTC
TRBJ1-1	TRBV29-1	few	NA	CSVAGGAPNTEAFF	TGCAGCGTTGCGGGGGGGGCCCCGAACACTGAAGCTTTCTTT
TRBJ2-3	TRBV27	NA	TRBD2	CASSFQWTSGPHTWYF	TGTGCCAGCAGTTTCCAATGGACTAGCGGGCCACATACTTGGTATTTT
TRBJ2-5	TRBV6-6	NA	TRBD2	CASSYVGSGGIGTQYF	TGTGCCAGCAGTTACGTGGGTAGCGGGGGTATTGGGACCCAGTACTTC
TRBJ2-1	TRBV4-2	NA	TRBD2	CASSAGEGNEQFF	TGTGCCAGCAGTGCGGGGGAGGGGAATGAGCAGTTCTTC
TRBJ2-1	TRBV24-1	NA	NA	CATSDSDGGPGEQFF	TGTGCCACCAGTGATTCTGATGGGGGGCCCGGTGAGCAGTTCTTC
TRBJ1-6	TRBV7-8	NA	TRBD1	CASRTAGQYNSPLHF	TGTGCCAGCAGGACCGCGGGACAGTATAATTCACCCCTCCACTTT
TRBJ2-5	TRBV3-1	NA	TRBD2	CASSRVPTSGGRETQYF	TGTGCCAGCAGCCGAGTTCCTACTAGCGGGGGAAGAGAGACCCAGTACTTC
TRBJ2-1	TRBV6-5	few	TRBD2	CASRKGTSGVNEQFF	TGTGCCAGCAGAAAAGGGACTAGCGGGGTAAATGAGCAGTTCTTC
TRBJ1-2	TRBV9	few	TRBD1	CASSGGDSPSYGYTF	TGTGCCAGCAGCGGCGGGGACAGTCCCTCCTATGGCTACACCTTC
TRBJ2-3	TRBV10-3	NA	NA	CTISRQLATDTQYF	TGTACCATCAGCCGACAGTTAGCCACAGATACGCAGTATTTT
TRBJ1-2	TRBV28	once	TRBD1	CASSIIRTGGVHTF	TGTGCCAGCAGTATAATTCGGACAGGGGGGGTTCACACCTTC